The clone carrying this T cell receptor (beta chain) was seen a single time. This entry is derived from a study of control samples from healthy donors and cancer patients. The assay was immunoSEQ multiplex PCR, and TCRdb's table has in-frame clones only and misses some. The sample records tens of thousands of clones, roughly 93% being singletons. Sequencing used PBMCs. The sequence was obtained from a woman aged 40 to 50 with lung cancer.

CDR3 residues: CASSIAVEIYGYTF. CDR3 nucleotides: TGTGCCAGTAGTATAGCCGTAGAAATCTATGGCTACACCTTC. V gene TRBV19 combines with J gene TRBJ1-2; D not resolved. CDR3 size: 14 residues. The V end was cut by 1 base, the J end by 4 bases, with 10 bases between. Germline V gene sequence: CDR1 LNHDA, CDR2 SQIVND (reference sequence).